This entry lists 29 T cell receptor beta chains sequenced from one sample in a study of T cell repertoires in cytomegalovirus infection. TCRdb re-derived calls from the reads in MiXCR, one entry per CDR3 protein. Here the sample spans about 83,000 distinct CDR3 sequences, 25% to 30% being singletons. Which antigens these TCRs recognize remains unknown. The source material was CD8+ T cells from cultured PBMCs, sampled from culture after CMV antigen stimulation. These receptors all come from a human donor in good health (CMV status not recorded). Some clones in this sample may be carry-over from other donors' samples.

This clonotype was seen ten or more times. The genes are TRBV7-9 and TRBJ1-1; D not certain. The germline CDR1 and CDR2 sequences are SEHNR and FQNEAQ (reference sequence). The CDR3 extends over 15 amino acids. Trimming pared 2 bases from V and 1 base from J, leaving 11 bases between. The chain's CDR3 is CASSLLSEGNTEAFF. The CDR3 bases are TGTGCCAGCAGCTTATTATCCGAAGGGAACACTGAAGCTTTCTTT. Filled out from reference TRBV7-9 and TRBJ1-1, the complete variable domain reads DTGVSQNPRHKITKRGQNVTFRCDPISEHNRLYWYRQTLGQGPEFLTYFQNEAQLEKSRLLSDRFSAERPKGSFSTLEIQRTEQGDSAMYLCASSLLSEGNTEAFFGQGTRLTVV.

V is TRBV7-3 and J is TRBJ2-2; no clear D. Trimming pared 8 bases from V and 0 bases from J, leaving 4 bases between. The germline V gene has CDR1 SGHTA and CDR2 FQGTGA. The CDR3 is 12 residues long. The CDR3 DNA sequence: TGTGCCAGCGGCGCGAACACCGGGGAGCTGTTTTTT. Translated: CASGANTGELFF.

This clonotype has a handful of counts. The rearrangement joins TRBV5-1 to TRBJ1-1; D not certain. This CDR3 spans 17 amino acids. Germline V gene sequence: CDR1 SGHRS, CDR2 YFSETQ. V shed 2 bases and J shed 5 bases, with 22 bases lying between them. As DNA, the CDR3 is TGCGCCAGCAGCTTCGTCCCGGGAGACCAATTCGATACTGAAGCTTTCTTT. Its translation: CASSFVPGDQFDTEAFF.

The V and J genes are TRBV12-3 or TRBV12-4 and TRBJ1-5; 8 nucleotides line up with TRBD1. After removal of 4 bases from V and 3 bases from J, the junction contained 2 bases not matched to a gene. The CDR3 length is 14 residues. In DNA form, the CDR3 reads TGTGCCAGCAGTTCACAGGGGGACAATCAGCCCCAGCATTTT. Residues: CASSSQGDNQPQHF.

This chain connects TRBV6-1 to TRBJ2-1, with TRBD2 matching over 9 bases. Germline values: CDR1 MNHNS, CDR2 SASEGT. V was pared by 10 bases and J by 4 bases, with 20 bases of the junction left unmatched. The CDR3 loop spans 18 amino acids. CDR3 region: CATSPRIAGAGLYNEQFF. CDR3 sequence (DNA): TGTGCCACCTCGCCGCGGATAGCGGGGGCGGGTTTGTACAATGAGCAGTTCTTC.

The genes are TRBV7-9 and TRBJ2-1; TRBD2 matches at 10 bases. Germline V CDR1 and CDR2: SEHNR, FQNEAQ (reference sequence). CDR3 length: 15 amino acids. With 6 bases clipped from V and 3 bases from J, the junction kept 5 bases outside the gene matches. CDR3 nucleotide sequence: TGTGCCAGCAGATTTCTAGCGGGAGTCTACAATGAGCAGTTCTTC. As protein: CASRFLAGVYNEQFF.

J is TRBJ1-1 and V is TRBV7-9; D is ambiguous. Germline values: CDR1 SEHNR, CDR2 FQNEAQ (reference sequence). CDR3 length: 12 residues. Between the trimmed V and J ends, which lost 5 bases and 7 bases, there was a span of 11 bases. CDR3 residues: CASSPAAFEAFF. The CDR3 DNA is TGTGCCAGCAGCCCTGCGGCGTTTGAAGCTTTCTTT. Full variable domain (rest looked up from reference TRBV7-9 and TRBJ1-1): DTGVSQNPRHKITKRGQNVTFRCDPISEHNRLYWYRQTLGQGPEFLTYFQNEAQLEKSRLLSDRFSAERPKGSFSTLEIQRTEQGDSAMYLCASSPAAFEAFFGQGTRLTVV.

This chain links TRBV7-6 with TRBJ2-2; TRBD1 aligns across 10 bases. The CDR3 totals 14 residues. CDR1 and CDR2 (germline): SGHVS, FNYEAQ. V shed 5 bases and J 7 bases; nucleotides not matched to a gene: 4. Here the CDR3 DNA reads TGTGCCAGCAGCCTGACAGGGGGCCTCGGGGAGCTGTTTTTT. It encodes CASSLTGGLGELFF.

The chain carries TRBV9 and TRBJ2-5; 7 bases fit TRBD1. This CDR3 region has 15 residues. The V gene's germline CDR1 is SGDLS and CDR2 YYNGEE. Trimming took 0 bases from V and 2 from J; bases not matched to a gene: 4. CDR3 sequence (DNA): TGTGCCAGCAGCGTAGGACAGGGTGAACAAGAGACCCAGTACTTC. It translates to CASSVGQGEQETQYF.

Details on this clonotype: This clone may be a read error of a much larger clone one base away. CDR3 coding DNA: TGTGCCAGCAGCCCAGGGACAGGGATGAACGCTGAAGCTTTCTTT. Translated, it gives CASSPGTGMNAEAFF. The chain couples TRBV3-1 to TRBJ1-1, with TRBD1 matching 9 bases. The CDR3 extends over 15 amino acids. Germline values: CDR1 LGHDT, CDR2 YNNKEL (reference sequence). Looking up the rest from reference TRBV3-1 and TRBJ1-1 gives the full variable domain: DTAVSQTPKYLVTQMGNDKSIKCEQNLGHDTMYWYKQDSKKFLKIMFSYNNKELIINETVPNRFSPKSPDKAHLNLHINSLELGDSAVYFCASSPGTGMNAEAFFGQGTRLTVV.

This clonotype was seen many times. The chain carries TRBV19 and TRBJ1-1; a possible D gene is TRBD1 (6 bases). The CDR3 is 14 residues long. Germline lookup yields CDR1 LNHDA and CDR2 SQIVND (reference sequence). The V end was cut by 4 bases, the J end by 1 base, with 10 bases between. The CDR3 region is CASSTQGTNTEAFF. CDR3 sequence (DNA): TGTGCCAGTAGTACACAGGGCACGAACACTGAAGCTTTCTTT.

The V and J genes are TRBV14 and TRBJ2-1, with a weak D call TRBD1 (6 bases). The CDR3 runs 14 residues. Per the germline V gene, CDR1 is SGHDN and CDR2 is FVKESK. V dropped 0 bases and J dropped 10 bases, with 13 bases sitting between them. This CDR3 is CASSQDRDTQEQFF. The CDR3 nucleotides read TGTGCCAGCAGCCAAGACCGGGACACCCAAGAGCAGTTCTTC.

The chain has TRBV7-8 and TRBJ2-7; maybe TRBD2 (5 bases). Germline CDR1 SGHVS, CDR2 FQNEAQ. Deletions cut 5 bases from V and 6 bases from J, with 20 bases between. There are 15 residues in the CDR3. The CDR3 spells CASSERTYAYAEQYF. In DNA form, the CDR3 reads TGTGCCAGCAGCGAACGGACTTACGCCTACGCCGAGCAGTACTTC. Variable domain in full (rest from reference TRBV7-8 and TRBJ2-7): GAGVSQSPRYKVAKRGQDVALRCDPISGHVSLFWYQQALGQGPEFLTYFQNEAQLDKSGLPSDRFFAERPEGSVSTLKIQRTQQEDSAVYLCASSERTYAYAEQYFGPGTRLTVT.

This clonotype was seen a handful of times. In DNA form, the CDR3 reads TGTGCCAGCAGTTACCCGGGGGGACTTCCATCCTACAATGAGCAGTTCTTC. It translates to CASSYPGGLPSYNEQFF. J is TRBJ2-1 and V is TRBV6-2 or TRBV6-3; 7 positions agree with TRBD2. In germline, CDR1 is MNHEY, CDR2 SVGEGT. This CDR3 comprises 17 residues. The trim removed 2 bases at V and 1 base at J, leaving 8 bases unmatched.

V is TRBV6-5 and J is TRBJ2-1; 7 nucleotides line up with TRBD1. CDR3 length equals 18 residues. Germline CDR1 MNHEY, CDR2 SVGAGI. Trimming cost V 1 base and J 5 bases; bases outside gene matches: 14. CDR3 sequence: CASSYFAAGEGANNEQFF. CDR3 in DNA: TGTGCCAGCAGTTACTTTGCCGCCGGCGAGGGGGCAAACAATGAGCAGTTCTTC.

This clonotype was observed many times. The chain employs TRBV12-3 or TRBV12-4 and TRBJ1-1; no firm D call. Trimming pared 1 base from V and 5 bases from J, leaving 14 bases between. The CDR3 runs 15 residues. CDR3 nucleotides: TGTGCCAGCAGTTTAGGTTTTTCGGGAGGGACTGAAGCTTTCTTT. Amino acids: CASSLGFSGGTEAFF.

This clonotype has at least ten counts. V is TRBV2 and J is TRBJ2-5, with 8 bases lining up with TRBD1. Per germline, CDR1 SNHLY and CDR2 FYNNEI. The CDR3 extends over 16 amino acids. V gave up 3 bases and J gave up 2 bases; unmatched junction bases: 8. CDR3 DNA sequence: TGTGCCAGCAGTGAGGGTGGCAGGGGGCTGCAAGAGACCCAGTACTTC. Protein: CASSEGGRGLQETQYF. Combining the CDR3 with reference TRBV2 and TRBJ2-5 gives the whole variable domain EPEVTQTPSHQVTQMGQEVILRCVPISNHLYFYWYRQILGQKVEFLVSFYNNEISEKSEIFDDQFSVERPDGSNFTLKIRSTKLEDSAMYFCASSEGGRGLQETQYFGPGTRLLVL.

V gene TRBV7-6 combines with J gene TRBJ1-6, with 9 bases lining up with TRBD1. Germline V CDR1 and CDR2: SGHVS, FNYEAQ. CDR3 length equals 16 residues. After removal of 4 bases from V and 9 bases from J, the junction contained 10 bases not matched to a gene. The CDR3 sequence is CASSSHRDRVRSPLHF. CDR3 nucleotides: TGTGCCAGCAGCTCGCACCGGGACAGGGTCCGTTCACCCCTCCACTTT.

The chain links TRBV7-6 to TRBJ2-1; weak D call: TRBD2 (6 bases). CDR1 SGHVS and CDR2 FNYEAQ come from the germline V gene. The ends were cut back, 4 bases at V and 0 bases at J, with 13 bases in the middle. The CDR3 is 16 residues long. This chain's CDR3 is CASSYPTGSSYNEQFF. DNA for the CDR3: TGTGCCAGCAGCTACCCGACCGGGAGCTCCTACAATGAGCAGTTCTTC.

At least ten counts were recorded for this clonotype. This sequence joins TRBV5-1 and TRBJ2-2, with D hard to call. The CDR3 contains 11 residues. V lost 4 bases, J lost 6 bases, and 4 bases lay in between. Per germline, CDR1 SGHRS and CDR2 YFSETQ. CDR3 sequence: CASSLPGELFF. CDR3 sequence (DNA): TGCGCCAGCAGCCTCCCCGGGGAGCTGTTTTTT.

The rearrangement joins TRBV27 to TRBJ2-1; D call uncertain. This CDR3 is 14 amino acids long. Trimming stripped 4 bases from V and 8 bases from J, with 15 bases between. The germline V gene encodes CDR1 MNHEY and CDR2 SMNVEV (reference sequence). CDR3 DNA sequence: TGTGCCAGCAGTTCCCATGGGGTAAGCGATGAGCAGTTCTTC. It encodes CASSSHGVSDEQFF.

The V and J genes are TRBV12-3 or TRBV12-4 and TRBJ1-2; TRBD1 matches at 7 bases. The CDR3 totals 14 residues. Trimming took 5 bases from V and 4 from J; bases not matched to a gene: 7. The CDR3 loop is CASSRGGSGYGYTF. The DNA for the CDR3 is TGTGCCAGCAGTAGAGGGGGCTCGGGCTATGGCTACACCTTC.

This chain joins TRBV6-2 or TRBV6-3 and TRBJ2-7; maybe TRBD1 (5 bases). This CDR3 contains 14 residues. The germline V gene encodes CDR1 MNHEY and CDR2 SVGEGT. V gave up 8 bases and J gave up 0 bases, with 14 bases separating them. The CDR3 spells CASGSIDSSYEQYF. CDR3 nucleotides: TGTGCCAGCGGGTCGATAGACAGCTCCTACGAGCAGTACTTC.

This chain joins TRBV4-1 and TRBJ2-1; D is undetermined. CDR1 MGHRA and CDR2 YSYEKL come from the germline V gene. This CDR3 region has 17 residues. V lost 0 bases to trimming and J lost 9 bases, with 21 bases between them. The CDR3 loop is CASSQDGPQISSSEQFF. As DNA, the CDR3 is TGCGCCAGCAGCCAAGATGGCCCCCAGATCTCTTCGAGTGAGCAGTTCTTC.

The V gene is TRBV4-2, the J gene TRBJ1-6, with a possible D match to TRBD1 (6 bases). Looked up from germline, CDR1 is LGHNA and CDR2 is YNFKEQ. CDR3 length: 14 amino acids. V lost 3 bases, J lost 9 bases, and 12 bases lay in between. The CDR3 sequence is CASSQTGGSSPLHF. The DNA of the CDR3 is TGTGCCAGCAGCCAGACAGGTGGCTCTTCACCCCTCCACTTT.

J is TRBJ1-1 and V is TRBV7-9, with a weak D call TRBD1 (6 bases). The germline V gene has CDR1 SEHNR and CDR2 FQNEAQ (reference sequence). CDR3 length: 13 residues. Trimming removed 8 bases from V and 4 bases from J, with 14 bases in between. The CDR3 region has the DNA TGTGCCAGCTGGATTGCAGGGGTCACTGAAGCTTTCTTT. Residues: CASWIAGVTEAFF.

This clonotype was seen repeatedly, ten times or more. The V call is TRBV19, the J call TRBJ1-1; D gene unclear. The CDR3 spans 15 residues. Trimming removed 3 bases at V and 5 bases at J, with 16 bases between. Germline V gene lookup returns CDR1 LNHDA and CDR2 SQIVND (reference sequence). The CDR3: CASSIGVWVATEAFF. The CDR3 DNA sequence: TGTGCCAGTAGTATTGGGGTCTGGGTAGCAACTGAAGCTTTCTTT.

This clonotype was counted at least ten times. The V gene is TRBV10-3, the J gene TRBJ1-1, with a tentative D call TRBD1 (5 bases). V was cut by 6 bases and J by 0 bases, with 11 bases left in between. Germline CDR1 is ENHRY and CDR2 is SYGVKD. This CDR3 comprises 14 residues. CDR3 sequence reads: CAIRPRGLNTEAFF. The CDR3 DNA sequence: TGTGCCATCAGGCCGAGGGGCCTGAACACTGAAGCTTTCTTT.

At least ten counts were recorded for this clonotype. This chain joins TRBV19 and TRBJ1-6, with D unclear. Germline V gene lookup returns CDR1 LNHDA and CDR2 SQIVND (reference sequence). The germline V and J ends were trimmed by 7 bases and 0 bases, with 10 bases remaining between them. The CDR3 contains 15 residues. CDR3 coding DNA: TGTGCCAGTAAGACGGAAAGCTCCTATAATTCACCCCTCCACTTT. This sequence encodes CASKTESSYNSPLHF.